The rows below give T cell receptor beta chains drawn from one sample of a study of shared clonotypes between healthy human individuals. Sequenced by immunoSEQ multiplex PCR; TCRdb stores in-frame clones only, minus some. The sample lists a few million clones, 85% to 95% occurring once. The sequenced sample was naive CD4+ T cells from PBMCs. The receptor set was obtained from a man aged 18 to 29 in good health. Some clones in this sample may be carry-over from other donors' samples. Each CDR3 is given with its conserved first and last residue. A D gene is named only where the DNA matches it firmly. Size is omitted from some rows. Given values are once, few, many or a class for expanded clones.

TRBV5-1,-,TRBJ2-1,-,TGCGCCAGCAGCTGGGGGGGCGCTTCGGGACCCAGCAATGAGCAGTTCTTC,CASSWGGASGPSNEQFF
TRBV7-9,-,TRBJ2-7,-,TGTGCCAGCAGCTTAATCCAGGGCCACGAGCAGTACTTC,CASSLIQGHEQYF
TRBV7-6,-,TRBJ2-1,-,TGTGCCAGCAGCTTTGGCGGTTCCTACAATGAGCAGTTCTTC,CASSFGGSYNEQFF
TRBV11-3,-,TRBJ2-5,-,TGTGCCAGCTCCGGGAGAGGGCAAGAGACCCAGTACTTC,CASSGRGQETQYF
TRBV4-2,-,TRBJ2-7,-,TGTGCCAGCAGCCAAGCGTGGGGTGAGCTCTACGAGCAGTACTTC,CASSQAWGELYEQYF
TRBV6-1,-,TRBJ1-3,-,TGTGCCAGCATGAGGGGGGTCGGAAACACCATATATTTT,CASMRGVGNTIYF
TRBV18,TRBD2,TRBJ2-7,-,TGTGCCAGCTCACGGCGGACTAGCGCATACGAGCAGTACTTC,CASSRRTSAYEQYF
TRBV29-1,-,TRBJ2-2,-,TGCAGCGGGCTCGGGAGCACCGGGGAGCTGTTTTTT,CSGLGSTGELFF
TRBV7-7,TRBD2,TRBJ2-7,-,TGTGCCAGCAGCTTAGTAGCGGGAGCTTCCGAGCAGTACTTC,CASSLVAGASEQYF
TRBV19,-,TRBJ2-7,once,TGTGCCAGTAGTATAGGCCTTCTACAGGGCTACGAGCAGTACTTC,CASSIGLLQGYEQYF
TRBV15,TRBD2,TRBJ2-7,-,TGTGCCACCAGCAGAGTAGGGACTAGCTACGAGCAGTACTTC,CATSRVGTSYEQYF
TRBV6-1,-,TRBJ2-1,-,TGTGCCAGCAGTGAAGCTCTGACAGGTTCTTACAATGAGCAGTTCTTC,CASSEALTGSYNEQFF
TRBV9,TRBD2,TRBJ2-3,once,TGTGCCAGCAGCCACGACCGGACTAGCGGGACGCAGTATTTT,CASSHDRTSGTQYF
TRBV5-1,TRBD1,TRBJ1-5,-,TGCGCCAGCAGCTTGGCCGGACAGGGAGGACAGCCCCAGCATTTT,CASSLAGQGGQPQHF
TRBV30,-,TRBJ2-3,-,TGTGCCTGGAGTGTAAGGGGGAGAATCACAGATACGCAGTATTTT,CAWSVRGRITDTQYF
TRBV28,-,TRBJ1-4,-,TGTGCCAGCAACGTTGGGGGGGCTATGGGAAAACTGTTTTTT,CASNVGGAMGKLFF
TRBV5-6,-,TRBJ1-2,-,TGTGCCAGCAGCCCTGGACTCCGGGCAGCCCGTGGGGGCTACACCTTC,CASSPGLRAARGGYTF
TRBV9,TRBD1,TRBJ1-2,-,TGTGCCAGCAGCGTAGCTACCGAAGGGGGACAGCGAAACTATGGCTACACCTTC,CASSVATEGGQRNYGYTF
TRBV4-1,-,TRBJ1-1,-,TGCGCCAGCAGCCAAGATCGTCTGAACACTGAAGCTTTCTTT,CASSQDRLNTEAFF
TRBV18,TRBD1,TRBJ2-7,-,TGTGCCAGCTCATCAACAGGGGGACGTGGCGAGCAGTACTTC,CASSSTGGRGEQYF
TRBV5-6,TRBD1,TRBJ2-7,-,TGTGCCAGCAGCTTTTTCACGCTACGACAGGGCGCTGCCTACGAGCAGTACTTC,CASSFFTLRQGAAYEQYF
TRBV29-1,-,TRBJ1-2,-,TGCAGCGTTTGGGGCAGGAACTATGGCTACACCTTC,CSVWGRNYGYTF
TRBV5-8,TRBD1,TRBJ1-3,-,TGTGCCAGCAGCCCAATATTCCGGGACAGGGTAAACACCATATATTTT,CASSPIFRDRVNTIYF
TRBV28,TRBD1,TRBJ1-2,-,TGTGCCAGCAGGTCCGGGACAGGGGCCGGGGACACCTTC,CASRSGTGAGDTF
TRBV5-6,TRBD1,TRBJ1-2,-,TGTGCCAGCAGCTTACTACAGGGGGCTTTTAACTATGGCTACACCTTC,CASSLLQGAFNYGYTF
TRBV7-3,TRBD2,TRBJ2-5,-,TGTGCCAGCAGCTTGGGTGCCGTAGCGGGGAAGTACCAAGAGACCCAGTACTTC,CASSLGAVAGKYQETQYF
TRBV7-9,-,TRBJ2-1,-,TGTGCCAGCAGCTTACAGGGTTACTCCTACAATGAGCAGTTCTTC,CASSLQGYSYNEQFF
TRBV5-1,TRBD2,TRBJ2-5,-,TGCGCCAGCAGCTTGGCTCTAGCGGGAGGGCCGTGGGAGACCCAGTACTTC,CASSLALAGGPWETQYF
TRBV19,TRBD2,TRBJ2-7,-,TGTGCCAGTAGCATTGCGGGAGGGACCCCCGAGCAGTACTTC,CASSIAGGTPEQYF
TRBV28,-,TRBJ1-5,-,TGTGCCAGCAGTTTACACGACCGCCGAGGGCCGCCCCAGCATTTT,CASSLHDRRGPPQHF
TRBV30,TRBD1,TRBJ1-1,-,TGTGCCCGGGACAGGGGGACCGGGGACACTGAAGCTTTCTTT,CARDRGTGDTEAFF
TRBV6-5,-,TRBJ2-2,-,TGTGCCAGCCGACAACCCAGGGGAGATACCGGGGAGCTGTTTTTT,CASRQPRGDTGELFF
TRBV5-1,TRBD2,TRBJ2-7,-,TGCGCCAGCAGCTTGGGGACTAGCGGGAGGGCCGCCGAGCAGTACTTC,CASSLGTSGRAAEQYF
TRBV29-1,-,TRBJ2-7,-,TGCAGCGTCCAAGCGAGGAAGGCAAGCTCCTACGAGCAGTACTTC,CSVQARKASSYEQYF
TRBV5-1,TRBD1,TRBJ2-7,once,TGCGCCAGCCGGACCGGACAGGGCTCCTACGAGCAGTACTTC,CASRTGQGSYEQYF
TRBV7-2,TRBD2,TRBJ2-7,-,TGTGCCAGCAGCTTAGCGTCTAGCGGGGGTCCCTACGAGCAGTACTTC,CASSLASSGGPYEQYF
TRBV28,-,TRBJ1-1,-,TGTGCCACGGGGACAAGGAACACTGAAGCTTTCTTT,CATGTRNTEAFF
TRBV5-1,-,TRBJ2-2,-,TGCGCCAGCAGCCGCAGGGCAGTCGACACCGGGGAGCTGTTTTTT,CASSRRAVDTGELFF
TRBV7-9,TRBD1,TRBJ1-1,few,TGTGCCAGCAGCTTACAGTCCGGGACAGCAAATGAAGCTTTCTTT,CASSLQSGTANEAFF
TRBV20-1,TRBD1,TRBJ2-1,-,TGCAGTGCGGGGACAGGGCATGAGCAGTTCTTC,CSAGTGHEQFF
TRBV30,-,TRBJ1-1,few,TGTGCCTGGAGTGTACGCCCTAACACTGAAGCTTTCTTT,CAWSVRPNTEAFF
TRBV27,-,TRBJ1-1,-,TGTGCCAGCAGCCCACCCCTACAAGACACTCATTCCATGAACACTGAAGCTTTCTTT,CASSPPLQDTHSMNTEAFF
TRBV2,TRBD1,TRBJ2-7,-,TGTGCCAGCAGTGTCCCCGGGACAGGATCCTACGAGCAGTACTTC,CASSVPGTGSYEQYF
TRBV5-1,TRBD1,TRBJ1-1,-,TGCGCCAGCAGCTTGGCCCTCGGACAGGGATTGAACACTGAAGCTTTCTTT,CASSLALGQGLNTEAFF
TRBV7-9,-,TRBJ2-3,-,TGTGCCAGCAGTCCCATACCCCGTACAGATACGCAGTATTTT,CASSPIPRTDTQYF
TRBV28,TRBD1,TRBJ2-7,-,TGTGCCAGCACACTGACAGGGGGTGACGAGCAGTACTTC,CASTLTGGDEQYF
TRBV10-3,TRBD1,TRBJ1-1,once,TGTGCCATCAGTAACCCCAAGGGGATCCTCCCAGGGGGGAGCACTGAAGCTTTCTTT,CAISNPKGILPGGSTEAFF
TRBV5-1,-,TRBJ2-1,-,TGCGCCAGCAGCAAGACCAGCTTAATATCCTACAATGAGCAGTTCTTC,CASSKTSLISYNEQFF
TRBV28,-,TRBJ2-1,-,TGTGCCAGCAGTCACCGGGCTATCGAAAATTACAATGAGCAGTTCTTC,CASSHRAIENYNEQFF
TRBV28,-,TRBJ2-3,-,TGTGCCAGCAGTTGGGGCAGCAGCACAGATACGCAGTATTTT,CASSWGSSTDTQYF
TRBV5-3,-,TRBJ1-3,once,TGTGCCAGAAGCGCGTCAAAGCCAGGGGCTGGAAACACCATATATTTT,CARSASKPGAGNTIYF
TRBV7-2,-,TRBJ2-3,-,TGTGCCAGCAGCCCGCCCGTGGGCGGAGGGGGAACAGATACGCAGTATTTT,CASSPPVGGGGTDTQYF
TRBV6-5,TRBD1,TRBJ1-6,-,TGTGCCAGCAGTTACGACAGGGTGGATAATTCACCCCTCCACTTT,CASSYDRVDNSPLHF
TRBV12-5,TRBD2,TRBJ2-5,-,TGTGCTAGTGGCCGGACTAGCGGGGACCAAGAGACCCAGTACTTC,CASGRTSGDQETQYF
TRBV7-2,TRBD2,TRBJ2-7,-,TGTGCCAGCAGCTTCCTGACTAGCTCCACACCTGCCTACGAGCAGTACTTC,CASSFLTSSTPAYEQYF